There are many counts of the clone carrying this T cell receptor beta chain. Its antigen remains unidentified. Germline V gene lookup returns CDR1 SQVTM and CDR2 ANQGSEA. The CDR3 runs 13 residues. The V gene end was trimmed by 5 bases and the J gene end by 3 bases; junction bases not matched to a gene: 2. This specimen belongs to a study of CD8 T cells in ankylosing spondylitis. Study-wide results and limits: Relatively scarce in peripheral blood, disease-linked clones were CD8+. Several highly homologous variants made up a TCR beta motif, and this motif appeared characteristic of ankylosing spondylitis blood.

Using its own MiXCR run on the 5' RACE reads, TCRdb lists one record per CDR3 protein. The data contain 250,000 to 350,000 distinct CDR3 sequences, 15% to 25% of them singletons. The receptor's source is a male donor with ankylosing spondylitis or in good health (not recorded which). The gene calls are TRBV29-1 and TRBJ1-1; 11 bases line up with TRBD1. Source material: blood, either unsorted or a sorted T cell fraction (not recorded which). CDR3 in amino acids: CSVLGQGDTEAFF. CDR3 coding DNA: TGCAGCGTTCTGGGACAGGGGGACACTGAAGCTTTCTTT.